Listed here is a single T cell receptor beta chain. This entry is derived from a study of blood T cell repertoires in COVID-19. Here immunoSEQ multiplex PCR was the method, and the copy in TCRdb shows in-frame clones only, minus some. The sample lists some 180,000 clones, roughly nine tenths occurring once. The CDR3 length is 11 residues. Germline lookup yields CDR1 LGHDT and CDR2 YNNKEL (reference sequence). V gave up 10 bases and J gave up 5 bases, with 11 bases separating them. The sequencing input was peripheral blood. The sequence was collected from a man aged 70-80 years with active or convalescent COVID-19. The V call is TRBV3-1 (or the pseudogene TRBV3-2), the J call TRBJ1-1, with a tentative D call TRBD1 (5 bases). The CDR3 bases are TGTGCCACCCACCGGGGGACTGAAGCTTTCTTT. This translates into CATHRGTEAFF.